A selection of T cell receptor beta chains follows, all from one sample in a study of T cells in Graves' hyperthyroidism and ophthalmopathy. TCRdb passed the multiplex PCR reads through MiXCR, listing each CDR3 protein once. The table includes approximately 400,000 distinct CDR3 sequences, roughly 15% detected once. The sample consisted of blood. These receptors all come from a woman aged 30 to 39 with Graves' ophthalmopathy. The CDR3 runs from the conserved cysteine through the conserved F or W. Each record gives: J gene, clone size, V gene, D gene, CDR3 DNA, CDR3 protein. A D gene is named only where the DNA matches it firmly. Clone size, where shown, is once, few, many, or a class for clones that have expanded.

>TRBJ1-3|many|TRBV2|-
TGTGCCAGCAGGGAAAGGGGGACTGGAAACACCATATATTTT
CASRERGTGNTIYF
>TRBJ2-1|many|TRBV12-3/TRBV12-4|TRBD2
TGTGCCAGCAGCTCGCTAGCGGGAGAATACAATGAGCAGTTCTTC
CASSSLAGEYNEQFF
>TRBJ2-7|many|TRBV12-3/TRBV12-4|TRBD1
TGTGCCAGCAGTCCCCTCGTGGGACAGGGAACCTACGAGCAGTACTTC
CASSPLVGQGTYEQYF
>TRBJ2-7|many|TRBV20-1|-
TGCAGTGCTAGAGGTCAGGCGTCCAGCTACGAGCAGTACTTC
CSARGQASSYEQYF
>TRBJ1-2|many|TRBV29-1|-
TGCAGCGTTGAAGGTTTAGGCGGGGCAAACTATGGCTACACCTTC
CSVEGLGGANYGYTF
>TRBJ2-7|-|TRBV28|TRBD1
TGTGCCAGCAGTTGGACAGGGGGATCCTATTCCTACGAGCAGTACTTC
CASSWTGGSYSYEQYF
>TRBJ2-5|-|TRBV28|-
TGTGCCAGCAGTTTTAAGTCGCGTCGTCGAGGGGGGCAAGAGACCCAGTACTTC
CASSFKSRRRGGQETQYF
>TRBJ2-7|many|TRBV6-1|TRBD1
TGTGCCAGCAAAGCGACAGGACAGGGCTCCTACGAGCAGTACTTC
CASKATGQGSYEQYF
>TRBJ1-5|many|TRBV11-2|-
TGTGCCAGCAGCTCCCAACGACAGAATAGCAATCAGCCCCAGCATTTT
CASSSQRQNSNQPQHF
>TRBJ1-2|few|TRBV3-1|-
TGTGCCAGCAGCCAAGGGGACGGGATAAACTATGGCTACACCTTC
CASSQGDGINYGYTF
>TRBJ1-4|few|TRBV20-1|-
TGCAGTGCGTGGTGGGGCAATGAAAAACTGTTTTTT
CSAWWGNEKLFF
>TRBJ1-2|many|TRBV28|-
TGTGCCAGTCGTAAAGCTGGGGTTTATGGCTACACCTTC
CASRKAGVYGYTF
>TRBJ1-1|few|TRBV20-1|TRBD1
TGCAGTGCTAGAGATCCCCGACAGGGGGCCATGAACACTGAAGCCTTCTTT
CSARDPRQGAMNTEAFF
>TRBJ2-2|-|TRBV4-1|-
TGCGCCAGCAGCACACAGGGTTTCGACACCGGGGAGCTGTTTTTT
CASSTQGFDTGELFF
>TRBJ2-4|many|TRBV27|-
TGTGCCAGCAGTTTAGGGATAGGGGCCAAAAACATTCAGTACTTC
CASSLGIGAKNIQYF
>TRBJ2-3|-|TRBV20-1|TRBD2
TGCAGTGCTTCCTCTCTGGGGGGACTAGCGGGGGCGAAAGATACGCAGTATTTT
CSASSLGGLAGAKDTQYF
>TRBJ2-5|-|TRBV28|TRBD1
TGTGCCAGCAGTTTCTTGGGGACAGGGGGCGAGACCCAGTACTTC
CASSFLGTGGETQYF
>TRBJ2-7|many|TRBV6-1|TRBD1
TGTGCCAGCAGTGAAGTAGACAGGGGGCTGAGCGAGCAGTACTTC
CASSEVDRGLSEQYF
>TRBJ2-7|-|TRBV19|TRBD1
TGTGCCAGTAGCTTCGGACAGGCCTCCTACGAGCAGTACTTC
CASSFGQASYEQYF
>TRBJ1-6|many|TRBV30|TRBD1
TGTGCCTGGAGCCTGACAGGGGGCGGTTCACCCCTCCACTTT
CAWSLTGGGSPLHF
>TRBJ1-6|many|TRBV11-2|-
TGTGCAAGCGGGAAATTGTTACCCCTCCACTTT
CASGKLLPLHF
>TRBJ2-7|many|TRBV10-3|-
TGTGCCATCAGTGAGGTTTCGACAGGCGATCCGGAATACGAGCAGTACTTC
CAISEVSTGDPEYEQYF
>TRBJ1-4|-|TRBV28|-
TGTGCCAGCAGTTTGGGAGGGAATTTGGATGAAAAACTGTTTTTT
CASSLGGNLDEKLFF
>TRBJ1-2|few|TRBV5-4|TRBD1
TGTGCCAGCAGCTTGGTCCGACAGGGGGGCTACACCTTC
CASSLVRQGGYTF
>TRBJ2-4|many|TRBV4-2|-
TGTGCCAGCAGCCAAGATCAACAGTCTGGGCAGTTACCCAAAAACATTCAGTACTTC
CASSQDQQSGQLPKNIQYF
>TRBJ1-1|many|TRBV5-1|-
TGCGCCAGCAGCTTTAATCCGGGAGACAGAACAGAAGCTTTCTTT
CASSFNPGDRTEAFF
>TRBJ2-7|many|TRBV30|-
TGTGCCTGGAGTAGACTAGTAGGATACGAGCAGTACTTC
CAWSRLVGYEQYF
>TRBJ1-1|many|TRBV19|TRBD1
TGTGCCACCCGATTCGGGACAGGGAAAACCCTTGAAGCTTTCTTT
CATRFGTGKTLEAFF
>TRBJ2-3|many|TRBV20-1|-
TGCAGTGCTAGCGACGAGGGGGGCAGGGCAGATACGCAGTATTTT
CSASDEGGRADTQYF
>TRBJ2-5|once|TRBV24-1|TRBD2
TGTGCCAGCAGTTCGTATACACTAGCGGGAGGAAAGGAGACCCAGTACTTC
CASSSYTLAGGKETQYF
>TRBJ2-1|many|TRBV7-9|TRBD2
TGTGCCAACGAAGGGACTAGCAAAGATGAGCAGTTCTTC
CANEGTSKDEQFF
>TRBJ1-1|-|TRBV20-1|TRBD1
TGCAGTGCTAGAGTAAGCCCAGGGGGCACTGAAGCTTTCTTT
CSARVSPGGTEAFF
>TRBJ2-5|-|TRBV11-2|-
TGTGCCAGCATCCCTCTTGCCACGCTGATTGGGGGGGCCGGAGAGACCCAGTACTTC
CASIPLATLIGGAGETQYF
>TRBJ1-1|-|TRBV9|TRBD1
TGTGCCAGCAGCAGGGGGACAGGAGGTTTTGGAGCTTTCTTT
CASSRGTGGFGAFF
>TRBJ2-7|-|TRBV9|-
TGTGCCAGCAGCGTAGGGTTGCGGGGGCCATCCTACGAGCAGTACTTC
CASSVGLRGPSYEQYF
>TRBJ1-1|many|TRBV27|TRBD1
TGTGCCAGCAGTTACAGGGGGACTGAAGCTTTCTTT
CASSYRGTEAFF
>TRBJ2-2|many|TRBV11-3|-
TGTGCCAGCAGCTTGTTCCGAAGCTCGGGGGAGCTGTTTTTT
CASSLFRSSGELFF
>TRBJ2-3|-|TRBV2|-
TGTGCCAGCAGTGTCTCCCGCCTGTCCACAGATACGCAGTATTTT
CASSVSRLSTDTQYF
>TRBJ2-1|many|TRBV20-1|-
TGCAGTGCTTTCTCAGGGTTCACCTACAATGAGCAGTTCTTC
CSAFSGFTYNEQFF
>TRBJ2-6|-|TRBV4-1|-
TGCGCCAGCAGCCTCGACGATGGGGCTAAGGCTGGGGCCAACGTCCTGACTTTC
CASSLDDGAKAGANVLTF
>TRBJ2-5|many|TRBV11-2|-
TGTGCCAGCAGTGGCACAGCCGGATGGGAGACCCAGTACTTC
CASSGTAGWETQYF
>TRBJ2-3|many|TRBV7-3|TRBD2
TGTGCCAGCAGCTTTGCTAGCGGGGGGACAGATACGCAGTATTTT
CASSFASGGTDTQYF